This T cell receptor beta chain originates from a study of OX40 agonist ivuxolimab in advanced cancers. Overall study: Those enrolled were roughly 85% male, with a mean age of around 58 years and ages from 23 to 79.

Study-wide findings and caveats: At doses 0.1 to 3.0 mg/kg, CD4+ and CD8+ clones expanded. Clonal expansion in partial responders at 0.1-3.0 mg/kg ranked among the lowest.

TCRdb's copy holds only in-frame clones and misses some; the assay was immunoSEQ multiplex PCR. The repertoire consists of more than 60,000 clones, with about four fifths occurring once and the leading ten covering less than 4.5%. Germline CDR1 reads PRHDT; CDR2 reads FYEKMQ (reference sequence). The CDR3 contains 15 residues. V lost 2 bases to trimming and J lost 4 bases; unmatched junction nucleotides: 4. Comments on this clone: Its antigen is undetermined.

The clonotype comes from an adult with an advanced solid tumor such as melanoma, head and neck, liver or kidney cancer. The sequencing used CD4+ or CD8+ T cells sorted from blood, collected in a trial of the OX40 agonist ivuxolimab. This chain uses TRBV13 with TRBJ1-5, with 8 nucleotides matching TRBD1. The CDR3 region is CASSLRRGRNQPQHF. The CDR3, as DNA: TGTGCCAGCAGCTTACGCAGGGGGCGGAATCAGCCCCAGCATTTT.